The 9 T cell receptor beta chains below come from one sample, sequenced in a study of blood T cell repertoires in COVID-19. Only in-frame clones appear in the TCRdb table, and some are missing; sequencing was by immunoSEQ multiplex PCR. Among under 250,000 clones, around 80% were seen once, and the ten largest hold roughly 12%. Sequences were obtained from peripheral blood. The receptor set was obtained from a human donor in a cohort sampled during active COVID-19.

The chain uses TRBV2 and TRBJ1-2; no firm D call. Germline values: CDR1 SNHLY, CDR2 FYNNEI. The V gene lost 3 bases and the J gene lost 4 bases, with 9 bases spanning the gap. The CDR3 totals 13 residues. In DNA form, the CDR3 reads TGTGCCAGCAGTGAGCCGGGTCTCTATGGCTACACCTTC. It codes for CASSEPGLYGYTF.

This chain connects TRBV28 to TRBJ1-5; TRBD1 might be the D (5 bases). Germline values: CDR1 MDHEN, CDR2 SYDVKM. V was clipped by 6 bases and J by 11 bases, with 23 bases between them. The CDR3 contains 15 residues. This CDR3 is CASSRLGGAPGAQHF. CDR3 nucleotide sequence: TGTGCCAGCAGCCGGCTTGGGGGTGCGCCGGGGGCCCAGCATTTT. Combining the CDR3 with reference TRBV28 and TRBJ1-5 gives the whole variable domain DVKVTQSSRYLVKRTGEKVFLECVQDMDHENMFWYRQDPGLGLRLIYFSYDVKMKEKGDIPEGYSVSREKKERFSLILESASTNQTSMYLCASSRLGGAPGAQHFGDGTRLSIL.

The rearrangement links TRBV6-6 to TRBJ1-2; tentative D call: TRBD1 (6 bases). The CDR3 has 14 residues. CDR1 and CDR2 from the germline V gene are MNHNY and SVGAGI (reference sequence). Deletions cut 6 bases from V and 4 bases from J, with 15 bases between. In nucleotides, the CDR3 is TGTGCCAGCAGCCTACTAGGGGGTCCCTATGGCTACACCTTC. As protein: CASSLLGGPYGYTF.

V and J are TRBV29-1 and TRBJ2-5, with TRBD2 as a possible D gene (5 bases). V lost 1 base and J 7 bases, leaving 10 bases between the germline ends. CDR1 and CDR2 from the germline V gene are SQVTM and ANQGSEA. The CDR3 loop spans 12 amino acids. The CDR3, as DNA: TGCAGCGTTGAAGTGGATGAGGGGACCCAGTACTTC. It encodes CSVEVDEGTQYF.

In its sample, this clone was seen many times. The chain employs TRBV6-2 or TRBV6-3 and TRBJ2-5, with 11 bases identical to TRBD2. The V gene's germline CDR1 is MNHEY and CDR2 SVGEGT. This CDR3 region has 16 residues. J gave up 5 bases and V 6 bases, and 11 bases lay outside the gene matches. As DNA, the CDR3 is TGTGCCAGCAGCCCTCTCCTAGCGGGGGGAGGGGAGACCCAGTACTTC. It encodes CASSPLLAGGGETQYF.

The gene calls are TRBV5-1 and TRBJ2-3; tentatively, D is TRBD2 (5 bases). Germline loops: CDR1 SGHRS, CDR2 YFSETQ. The V gene lost 4 bases and the J gene lost 11 bases, with 17 bases spanning the gap. This CDR3 is 13 amino acids long. The CDR3, as DNA: TGCGCCAGCAGCCCCAGACCCGAGGGTGAGCAGTATTTT. Translation: CASSPRPEGEQYF.

This chain links TRBV6-5 with TRBJ1-2; TRBD1 aligns across 7 bases. Germline V CDR1 and CDR2: MNHEY, SVGAGI. This CDR3 has 12 residues. V lost 7 bases, J lost 8 bases, and 7 bases stayed unmatched. The CDR3 loop is CASKTGQRGYTF. The CDR3 DNA follows: TGTGCCAGCAAGACGGGACAGCGCGGCTACACCTTC.

The rearrangement uses TRBV7-2 and TRBJ2-3; 7 positions agree with TRBD2. The CDR3 is made up of 14 amino acids. The trim removed 1 base at V and 8 bases at J, leaving 6 bases unmatched. Germline lookup yields CDR1 SGHTA and CDR2 FQGNSA. This CDR3 reads CASSLVPAGSTQYF. The CDR3 bases are TGTGCCAGCAGCTTAGTTCCAGCGGGGAGTACGCAGTATTTT.

This chain links TRBV29-1 with TRBJ1-5, with 10 bases lining up with TRBD1. Germline V CDR1 and CDR2: SQVTM, ANQGSEA. V trimming: 5 bases; J trimming: 7 bases; junction bases outside the gene matches: 8. The CDR3 covers 14 residues. The CDR3 nucleotides read TGCAGCGTTTCCACCGGGACAGGGGAACAGCCCCAGCATTTT. This encodes CSVSTGTGEQPQHF.